This T cell receptor (beta chain) was recorded in a study of metastatic and nonmetastatic thyroid tumors. Looking at the study overall: Where malignant and benign thyroid patients were concerned, repertoires were compared across blood and tumor or nodule tissue.

In the study's own analysis: Between-group CDR3 differences, defined by clinicopathological status, yielded a distant-metastasis classifier for papillary thyroid cancer. TCRdb re-clonotyped the PCR reads through MiXCR. These V and J calls originate from TCRdb's pipeline instead of the authors' own analysis. Of about 24,000 clones in the sample, 19% were seen once. Every patient underwent thyroid surgery untreated. General study points: TCR beta diversity was reportedly significantly higher in malignant thyroid tumors than benign nodules, in blood and tumor.

This clone was seen repeatedly, ten times or more. Its specificity is not known. This receptor was identified in a male donor with papillary thyroid cancer or a benign thyroid nodule (not recorded which). Some clones in this sample may be carry-over from other donors' samples. Material for sequencing was blood.

The CDR3 DNA is TGTGCCACCAGCAGAGGGCAGGGCGGAAACAATGAGCAGTTCTTC. Translating gives CATSRGQGGNNEQFF. The V call is TRBV15, the J call TRBJ2-1, with a possible D match to TRBD1 (5 bases). Trimming removed 1 base at V and 5 bases at J, with 12 bases between. Germline V gene lookup returns CDR1 LNHNV and CDR2 YYDKDF (reference sequence). The CDR3 covers 15 residues. Full variable domain (outside the CDR3, taken from reference TRBV15 and TRBJ2-1): DAMVIQNPRYQVTQFGKPVTLSCSQTLNHNVMYWYQQKSSQAPKLLFHYYDKDFNNEADTPDNFQSRRPNTSFCFLDIRSPGLGDTAMYLCATSRGQGGNNEQFFGPGTRLTVL.